Following are 3 T cell receptor beta chains from one sample sequenced in a study of identical twins. TCRdb re-derived calls from the 5' RACE reads in MiXCR, one entry per CDR3 protein. This table has roughly 720,000 distinct CDR3 sequences, roughly 18% appearing once. In addition, the sample was reused for a study of T cells expressing NK-cell markers.

Source material: PBMCs. These receptors all come from a woman between 18 and 29 years old in good health.

Only a few counts were recorded for this clonotype. The V and J genes are TRBV2 and TRBJ1-1; D call uncertain. Germline values: CDR1 SNHLY, CDR2 FYNNEI. V gave up 3 bases and J gave up 3 bases, with 20 bases separating them. The CDR3 sequence is 17 residues long. The CDR3 reads CASSDIKVSGLDTEAFF. CDR3 bases: TGTGCCAGCAGTGATATTAAGGTTTCGGGCCTGGACACTGAAGCTTTCTTT.

This chain joins TRBV25-1 and TRBJ1-6; maybe TRBD1 (6 bases). The CDR3 length is 16 residues. The germline V gene encodes CDR1 MGHDK and CDR2 SYGVNS. The V end lost 6 bases, the J end lost 7 bases, and 19 bases lay between the germline ends. Here the CDR3 reads CASSQQGKDLNSPLHF. CDR3 sequence (DNA): TGTGCCAGCAGCCAACAGGGAAAAGACCTGAATTCACCCCTCCACTTT.

This clonotype was recorded a few times. The V gene is TRBV12-3 or TRBV12-4, the J gene TRBJ1-5; 8 bases are shared with TRBD1. Trimming at V came to 6 bases and at J to 6 bases, leaving 7 bases not matched to a gene. There are 14 residues in the CDR3. CDR3 residues: CASREQGGSQPQHF. CDR3 nucleotides: TGTGCCAGCAGGGAACAGGGGGGGAGTCAGCCCCAGCATTTT.